The rows below give T cell receptor beta chains drawn from one sample of a study of cytomegalovirus exposure and HLA in healthy donors. Generated by immunoSEQ multiplex PCR, the TCRdb table keeps only in-frame clones and is missing some. The table shows 150,000 to 200,000 clones, with 60% to 80% occurring only once. The sample was PBMCs. These receptors came from a female donor in good health and CMV-seronegative. Both conserved end residues are part of each CDR3. D genes are given only for firm matches. Clone size is shown for a subset of rows, as once, few, many or a class of expanded clone.

>TRBJ2-7|TRBD1|TRBV27|NA
TGTGCCAGCAGTTTAGGGACAGCCTACGAGCAGTACTTC
CASSLGTAYEQYF
>TRBJ2-3|TRBD2|TRBV15|NA
TGTGCCACCAGCAGGGGGACTAGCGGGAGGGGACAGGATACGCAGTATTTT
CATSRGTSGRGQDTQYF
>TRBJ1-1|NA|TRBV27|NA
TGTGCCAGCAGTTTACAGGCGAACACTGAAGCTTTCTTT
CASSLQANTEAFF
>TRBJ2-1|TRBD1|TRBV19|once
TGTGCCAGTAGTGTAACTGGGACAGTGGGCAATGAGCAGTTCTTC
CASSVTGTVGNEQFF
>TRBJ2-7|TRBD2|TRBV30|NA
TGTGCCTGGAGTGCCGGACTAGCGGGACGCCTCGAGCAGTACTTC
CAWSAGLAGRLEQYF
>TRBJ2-2|TRBD2|TRBV27|NA
TGTGCCAGCAGTGCTGGACTAGCGGGGGGGGGAGAGGAGCTGTTTTTT
CASSAGLAGGGEELFF
>TRBJ2-5|NA|TRBV18|few
TGTGCCAGCTCACCTCGGCAGGGGCGCCAAGAGACCCAGTACTTC
CASSPRQGRQETQYF
>TRBJ2-3|TRBD2|TRBV27|NA
TGTGCCAGCAGTTTAAGAGGGTGGGCGGGAGAGGGTCAGGGCACAGATACGCAGTATTTT
CASSLRGWAGEGQGTDTQYF
>TRBJ1-3|TRBD1|TRBV5-1|NA
TGCGCCAGCAGCTCGACAGGGGCCGGAAACACCATATATTTT
CASSSTGAGNTIYF
>TRBJ1-1|NA|TRBV7-8|NA
TGTGCCAGCAGCTTAGTTGCGGTGAACACTGAAGCTTTCTTT
CASSLVAVNTEAFF
>TRBJ2-7|TRBD2|TRBV7-8|NA
TGTGCCAGCAGCTTTCTAGCGGGAGTGGAATACGAGCAGTACTTC
CASSFLAGVEYEQYF
>TRBJ2-1|TRBD1|TRBV19|NA
TGTGCCAGCAGGGACAGGGGAGACAATGAGCAGTTCTTC
CASRDRGDNEQFF
>TRBJ1-5|NA|TRBV6-1|few
TGTGCCAGCAGTCAGACACTTAGCAATCAGCCCCAGCATTTT
CASSQTLSNQPQHF
>TRBJ2-1|TRBD2|TRBV7-2|NA
TGTGCCAGCAGCTCACCACTAGCGGGGGCCTACAATGAGCAGTTCTTC
CASSSPLAGAYNEQFF
>TRBJ2-3|NA|TRBV5-1|NA
TGCGCCAGCTCCGGGGGTGGGGCAGATACGCAGTATTTT
CASSGGGADTQYF
>TRBJ2-7|NA|TRBV28|few
TGTGCCAGCACCCGGGCCTACGAGCAGTACTTC
CASTRAYEQYF
>TRBJ1-1|TRBD1|TRBV19|NA
TGTGCCAGTAGGGACAGGGGTGCGAGCACTGAAGCTTTCTTT
CASRDRGASTEAFF
>TRBJ2-1|TRBD1|TRBV2|NA
TGTGCCAGCAGTGAAAGGACAGGTTCCTACAATGAGCAGTTCTTC
CASSERTGSYNEQFF
>TRBJ2-5|NA|TRBV20-1|NA
TGCAGTGCTACGGGGGAGACCCAGTACTTC
CSATGETQYF
>TRBJ1-3|TRBD1|TRBV6-6|NA
TGTGCCAGCAGTAAGGGACAGGGAAACACCATATATTTT
CASSKGQGNTIYF
>TRBJ1-2|NA|TRBV5-6|NA
TGTGCCAGCAGCTTGATCAGGGGAAACTATGGCTACACCTTC
CASSLIRGNYGYTF
>TRBJ2-7|TRBD2|TRBV6-5|few
TGTGCCACTGAAGAAGAGGTAGCGGGAGTATACGAGCAGTACTTC
CATEEEVAGVYEQYF
>TRBJ2-5|TRBD1|TRBV30|NA
TGTGCCTGGAGACTTAGGGACAGGGAGACCCAGTACTTC
CAWRLRDRETQYF
>TRBJ1-1|TRBD1|TRBV7-9|once
TGTGCCAGCAGCCCCAGAAATCAGGGGGATACTGAAGCTTTCTTT
CASSPRNQGDTEAFF
>TRBJ2-7|TRBD2|TRBV2|NA
TGTGCCAGCACCGGACTAGCGGGAGAGATTTCCTACGAGCAGTACTTC
CASTGLAGEISYEQYF
>TRBJ1-4|NA|TRBV18|NA
TGTGCCAGCTCACCTAGTACAGGCGAAAAACTGTTTTTT
CASSPSTGEKLFF
>TRBJ1-2|NA|TRBV21-1|NA
TGTGCCAGCAGCAATGGGGCCATACGGGTGCCCTTACGGGACAGCGCGTCAGACTACACCTTC
CASSNGAIRVPLRDSASDYTF
>TRBJ2-3|TRBD1|TRBV23-1|NA
TGCGCCAGCAGTCAATTCCCTCAGAACCAGGGGGTTATCGCAGATACGCAGTATTTT
CASSQFPQNQGVIADTQYF
>TRBJ1-1|NA|TRBV30|few
TGTGCCTGGATGGAGGTTATGAACACTGAAGCTTTCTTT
CAWMEVMNTEAFF
>TRBJ2-5|TRBD1|TRBV18|NA
TGTGCCAGCTCCCTAGACAGGGGTGAGACCCAGTACTTC
CASSLDRGETQYF
>TRBJ1-1|NA|TRBV7-8|NA
TGTGCCAGCAGCGTAACAGGGATTGGGAACACTGAAGCTTTCTTT
CASSVTGIGNTEAFF
>TRBJ1-4|NA|TRBV28|NA
TGTGCCAGCAGTTTAGCCAGGGTCGGTGAAAAACTGTTTTTT
CASSLARVGEKLFF
>TRBJ1-1|NA|TRBV18|once
TGTGCCAGCTCAAGCGGGGCAGGGAAAGGGGACACTGAAGCTTTCTTT
CASSSGAGKGDTEAFF
>TRBJ2-7|TRBD2|TRBV4-3|NA
TGCGCCAGCAGCCAAGTCTATAGGACTAGCGACTACGAGCAGTACTTC
CASSQVYRTSDYEQYF
>TRBJ2-1|TRBD2|TRBV5-3|NA
TGTGCCAGAATCGAACTAGCGGGAAAAGACAATGAGCAGTTCTTC
CARIELAGKDNEQFF
>TRBJ2-7|TRBD1|TRBV29-1|NA
TGCAGCGGGAAGGGGACAGGGAGCGAGCAGTACTTC
CSGKGTGSEQYF
>TRBJ1-1|TRBD1|TRBV9|NA
TGTGCCAGCAGCGTAGTCTACAGGGGGTACACTGAAGCTTTCTTT
CASSVVYRGYTEAFF
>TRBJ2-7|TRBD1|TRBV5-5|NA
TGTGCCAGCAGCTTAACAGGGGGCGAGCAGTACTTC
CASSLTGGEQYF
>TRBJ1-5|TRBD1|TRBV6-4|NA
TGTGCCAGCATAGGGGGACAGGCAGTGGCGATTGGCAATCAGCCCCAGCATTTT
CASIGGQAVAIGNQPQHF
>TRBJ2-3|NA|TRBV6-1|NA
TGTGCCAGCAGTGATTCGGGTAGCACAGATACGCAGTATTTT
CASSDSGSTDTQYF
>TRBJ1-2|NA|TRBV6-5|NA
TGTGCCAGCAGCCCCGCGGGAGCGAACTATGGCTACACCTTC
CASSPAGANYGYTF
>TRBJ1-2|NA|TRBV9|NA
TGTGCCAGCAGCGGGGGGCGAAGGGAGAGGAGCCCCGGGCGGTATGGCTACACCTTC
CASSGGRRERSPGRYGYTF
>TRBJ2-3|NA|TRBV5-1|NA
TGCGCCAGCAGCTTGACTAGTCGCACAGATACGCAGTATTTT
CASSLTSRTDTQYF
>TRBJ1-1|NA|TRBV19|NA
TGTGCCAGTAGTACAGGGGTATGGACTGAAGCTTTCTTT
CASSTGVWTEAFF
>TRBJ2-5|TRBD1|TRBV11-2|few
TGTGCCAGCAGCACCCAGACAGGGCCCGCGGAGACCCAGTACTTC
CASSTQTGPAETQYF
>TRBJ1-5|NA|TRBV6-5|NA
TGTGCCAGCAGTTTAGACAGAAAAAATCAGCCCCAGCATTTT
CASSLDRKNQPQHF
>TRBJ2-7|NA|TRBV4-1|NA
TGCGCCAGCAGCCTATTACAGGGAACTCTAGTCGAGCAGTACTTC
CASSLLQGTLVEQYF
>TRBJ1-1|NA|TRBV7-2|NA
TGTGCCAGCAGCTCTACAGGGTATAGGACTGAAGCTTTCTTT
CASSSTGYRTEAFF
>TRBJ1-6|NA|TRBV28|NA
TGTGCCAGCAGCAATACAGGGAACAATTCACCCCTCCACTTT
CASSNTGNNSPLHF
>TRBJ1-2|NA|TRBV7-8|NA
TGTGCCAGCAGCTTATCCCGATTAAACCTAAACTATGGCTACACCTTC
CASSLSRLNLNYGYTF
>TRBJ1-1|NA|TRBV13|NA
TGTGCCAGCAGCTTGGGACACCCCATGAACACTGAAGCTTTCTTT
CASSLGHPMNTEAFF
>TRBJ2-3|NA|TRBV5-1|NA
TGCGCCAGCAGTTCTTTAGCTACGGCTAGCACAGATACGCAGTATTTT
CASSSLATASTDTQYF
>TRBJ1-4|TRBD1|TRBV28|NA
TGTGCCAGCAGCCGACAGGGTACTGAAAAACTGTTTTTT
CASSRQGTEKLFF